This TCR beta chain derives from a study of OX40 agonist ivuxolimab in advanced cancers. Sequencing used immunoSEQ multiplex PCR; TCRdb keeps in-frame clones, though not all of them. Found here are nearly 110,000 clones, 90% of them singletons; the top ten hold approximately 0.52%. Overall study results and limits: In CD8+ T cells, expanded clones were on average more numerous than in CD4+.

This clone was found once. Its matching antigen is unknown. The germline V gene has CDR1 MNHEY and CDR2 SVGAGI. This CDR3 contains 13 residues. The germline V and J ends were trimmed by 10 bases and 2 bases, with 14 bases remaining between them. This TCR derives from an adult with an advanced solid tumor such as melanoma, head and neck, liver or kidney cancer. This chain connects TRBV6-5 to TRBJ1-2, with a possible D match to TRBD1 (6 bases). The sample in question was CD4+ or CD8+ T cells sorted from blood, obtained in a trial of the OX40 agonist ivuxolimab. DNA of the CDR3: TGTGCCACCCGGGCTCAGGGGAACTATGGCTACACCTTC. Its translation is CATRAQGNYGYTF.